Given below is one T cell receptor (beta chain) in context. Its antigen is as yet unknown. This sample stems from a study of T cell responses to AZD1222 COVID-19 vaccine. Study-level findings and limits: A mostly white British donor set with more females was recruited, and clonal diversity was possibly underestimated. Reports say nearly half of spike-specific TCRs go after unmutated variant regions.

CDR1 is SQVTM and CDR2 is ANQGSEA in the germline V gene. The ends were cut back, 3 bases at V and 7 bases at J, with 16 bases in the middle. This CDR3 is 14 amino acids long. The data were produced by immunoSEQ multiplex PCR, yet TCRdb's version contains in-frame clones alone and is incomplete. There are around 120,000 clones in the sample; 85% to 95% occur only once, and 5% lies in the top ten. This sequence was found in an adult who received the AZD1222 COVID-19 vaccine. The input for sequencing was peripheral blood, taken 28 days after the second AZD1222 dose. The rearrangement uses TRBV29-1 and TRBJ2-1; possible D gene TRBD1, 6 bases. The CDR3 sequence is CSVDEAGVLNEQFF. CDR3 DNA sequence: TGCAGCGTTGATGAGGCAGGGGTATTGAATGAGCAGTTCTTC.